Listed below are T cell receptor beta chains from one sample, sequenced in a study of PD-1 blockade in classical Hodgkin lymphoma. Clones were read by immunoSEQ multiplex PCR, and TCRdb kept only the in-frame ones, dropping some. The sample has 5,000 to 6,000 clones; more than 50% are singletons. The input for sequencing was peripheral blood mononuclear cells (PBMCs), taken at baseline. Source of these receptors: a human donor with classical Hodgkin lymphoma. The CDR3 runs from the conserved cysteine through the conserved F or W. D genes are given only for firm matches. Not all rows give a size; the values are once, few, many and, for expanded clones, a class.

CDR3nt	CDR3aa	v_gene	abundance	d_gene	j_gene
TGCGCCAGCAGCCCGGGACTAGCAGCGGATACGCAGTATTTT	CASSPGLAADTQYF	TRBV5-1	once	TRBD2	TRBJ2-3
TGTGCCAGCAGCCTCTATAAGGAGCAGTTCTTC	CASSLYKEQFF	TRBV28	NA	NA	TRBJ2-1
TGTGCCAGCAGCGTAGACGGGGGTAGGAATGAGCAGTTCTTC	CASSVDGGRNEQFF	TRBV9	NA	NA	TRBJ2-1
TGTGCCAGCAGCCCTCGAGACACCTACAATGAGCAGTTCTTC	CASSPRDTYNEQFF	TRBV11-3	medium-sized	NA	TRBJ2-1
TGCAGCGTCCAACAGGGCACAGATACGCAGTATTTT	CSVQQGTDTQYF	TRBV29-1	NA	NA	TRBJ2-3
TGTGCCTGGAAGATGACAGGGACCTCTGGAAACACCATATATTTT	CAWKMTGTSGNTIYF	TRBV30	NA	TRBD1	TRBJ1-3
TGTGCCAGTAGTATACCCCAGGGGTACTATGGCTACACCTTC	CASSIPQGYYGYTF	TRBV19	once	NA	TRBJ1-2
TGTGCCAGCAGCTTGGATCCAGCCTCCTACGAGCAGTACTTC	CASSLDPASYEQYF	TRBV5-8	medium-sized	NA	TRBJ2-7
TGTGCCGGATTCCAGCGGGAGGATAACACCGGGGAGCTGTTTTTT	CAGFQREDNTGELFF	TRBV7-9	NA	TRBD2	TRBJ2-2
TGTGCCAGCTCACCACCGAGCGGGCTCGGCGAAAAACTGTTTTTT	CASSPPSGLGEKLFF	TRBV18	NA	NA	TRBJ1-4
TGCGCCAGCAGCTTCGGGACTAACAGTCCTGAGCAGTTCTTC	CASSFGTNSPEQFF	TRBV4-3	once	TRBD2	TRBJ2-1
TGTGCCAGCAGTCATACAGGGGGGACGAACACCGGGGAGCTGTTTTTT	CASSHTGGTNTGELFF	TRBV9	few	TRBD1	TRBJ2-2
TGTGCCAGCAGCGGCGCGCAAGGATACAATGAGCAGTTCTTC	CASSGAQGYNEQFF	TRBV9	NA	NA	TRBJ2-1
TGTGCCAGCAGTTCACACTATGCTGGGGCCAACGTCCTGACTTTC	CASSSHYAGANVLTF	TRBV6-1	NA	NA	TRBJ2-6
TGCGCCAGCAGCCAAGATCAGAGCTCCTACGAGCAGTACTTC	CASSQDQSSYEQYF	TRBV4-3	few	NA	TRBJ2-7
TGTGCCAGCAGTTCTGGGCGGGTCGCCGGGGCCAACGTCCTGACTTTC	CASSSGRVAGANVLTF	TRBV6-5	NA	NA	TRBJ2-6
TGCGCCAGCAGCCCGGGACAGTATGGCTACACCTTC	CASSPGQYGYTF	TRBV5-1	few	TRBD1	TRBJ1-2
TGTGCCAGCAGCTCGACAGGGGTGACAGATACGCAGTATTTT	CASSSTGVTDTQYF	TRBV7-9	few	TRBD1	TRBJ2-3
TGTGCCAGCAGTAACCTCGGACAGGGGGGGGACATTCAGTACTTC	CASSNLGQGGDIQYF	TRBV6-5	medium-sized	TRBD1	TRBJ2-4
TGTGCCAGCAGTTTTGCCGGGAGGGCCCTGGAGACCCAGTACTTC	CASSFAGRALETQYF	TRBV27	NA	TRBD2	TRBJ2-5
TGTGCCAGCAGTCCCCGTGGACAGGGGATGACTGAAGCTTTCTTT	CASSPRGQGMTEAFF	TRBV28	NA	TRBD1	TRBJ1-1
TGTGCCAGTAGTATTGACATCGGGAGTGTGTCCTACGAGCAGTACTTC	CASSIDIGSVSYEQYF	TRBV19	NA	NA	TRBJ2-7
TGTGCCAGCAGCTTCCGGGACCTGGTCTACGAGCAGTACTTC	CASSFRDLVYEQYF	TRBV14	NA	NA	TRBJ2-7
TGCGCCAGCAGCCAAGAGGACGGTAGCTCCTACAATGAGCAGTTCTTC	CASSQEDGSSYNEQFF	TRBV4-1	medium-sized	NA	TRBJ2-1
TGTGCCTGGAGTTCCCTTAGACAGGGAAATTCACCCCTCCACTTT	CAWSSLRQGNSPLHF	TRBV30	NA	TRBD1	TRBJ1-6
TGTGCCGGAAGGACAGGAGGGGATCAGCCCCAGCATTTT	CAGRTGGDQPQHF	TRBV2	NA	TRBD1	TRBJ1-5
TGTGCCAGCAGCTTAGGGGCCAGCTCCTACGAGCAGTACTTC	CASSLGASSYEQYF	TRBV28	few	NA	TRBJ2-7
TGTGCCAGCTCACTGTCCCGTTCGGGACATCTGAACACTGAAGCTTTCTTT	CASSLSRSGHLNTEAFF	TRBV18	NA	NA	TRBJ1-1
TGTGCCAGCAGCTTGGACTTGGGCAGGGCCTCCTACAATGAGCAGTTCTTC	CASSLDLGRASYNEQFF	TRBV5-6	few	NA	TRBJ2-1
TGTGCCAGCAGCCCGAATCAGGCTAACACTGAAGCTTTCTTT	CASSPNQANTEAFF	TRBV9	NA	NA	TRBJ1-1
TGTGCCAGCAGTCCGGACGCGGGACAGGGGGCGCGAGGCTACACCTTC	CASSPDAGQGARGYTF	TRBV27	NA	TRBD1	TRBJ1-2
TGTGCCAGCAGTTACTCCCTAGCGGGGGGAAATGAGCAGTTCTTC	CASSYSLAGGNEQFF	TRBV6-6	NA	TRBD2	TRBJ2-1
TGTGCCTGGAAAGGGCAGGTTAACGCCGGGGAGCTGTTTTTT	CAWKGQVNAGELFF	TRBV30	medium-sized	NA	TRBJ2-2
TGTGCCAGCAGCCCCGGGGTAGCAGGGAGGAATGAGCAGTTCTTC	CASSPGVAGRNEQFF	TRBV28	NA	NA	TRBJ2-1
TGCGCCAGCAGCCAAGGGGGGGCCTACAATGAGCAGTTCTTC	CASSQGGAYNEQFF	TRBV4-1	few	NA	TRBJ2-1
TGCGCCAGCAGCACCGGGACAGGGCCCCTCCCCTACGAGCAGTACTTC	CASSTGTGPLPYEQYF	TRBV5-1	NA	TRBD1	TRBJ2-7
TGTGCCAGCAGCGCCGGGGATAACTATGGCTACACCTTC	CASSAGDNYGYTF	TRBV6-5	NA	NA	TRBJ1-2
TGTGCCAGCAGTGACCATGGGACAGGGGAAGACTATGGCTACACCTTC	CASSDHGTGEDYGYTF	TRBV6-1	NA	TRBD1	TRBJ1-2
TGTGCCAGCAGCCCGCGGACGGGAGGGGAGACCCAGTACTTC	CASSPRTGGETQYF	TRBV5-4	NA	TRBD2	TRBJ2-5
TGTGCCAGTACCCCGACTAGCGGGAGGAAAAACATTCAGTACTTC	CASTPTSGRKNIQYF	TRBV19	NA	TRBD2	TRBJ2-4
TGTGCCTGGAGTGTACCTAGGGGGGGACGGCGGAGCTATGGCTACACCTTC	CAWSVPRGGRRSYGYTF	TRBV30	NA	NA	TRBJ1-2
TGTGCCAGCAGCTCCTACGACAGACTAGCGAACACTGAAGCTTTCTTT	CASSSYDRLANTEAFF	TRBV7-9	NA	NA	TRBJ1-1
TGTGCCAGCCGGACAGGGTCCACCGGGGAGCTGTTTTTT	CASRTGSTGELFF	TRBV6-1	NA	TRBD1	TRBJ2-2
TGTGCCAGCAGCCGCCTGAGGGAAAACTTACATGGCTACACCTTC	CASSRLRENLHGYTF	TRBV7-9	few	NA	TRBJ1-2
TGCGCCAGCAGCCCGGCTAGCGTGAGCTCCTACAATGAGCAGTTCTTC	CASSPASVSSYNEQFF	TRBV5-1	NA	NA	TRBJ2-1
TGTGCCAGCAGCTTGGTGGAAGGGGGACTTAGCACAGATACGCAGTATTTT	CASSLVEGGLSTDTQYF	TRBV5-4	NA	NA	TRBJ2-3
TGCGCCAGCAGCCAAGATAGGGCGAGGGTTAACTATGGCTACACCTTC	CASSQDRARVNYGYTF	TRBV4-1	NA	NA	TRBJ1-2